Listed below are T cell receptor beta chains from one sample, sequenced in a study of T cell repertoires in aging, cancer and after chemotherapy. TCRdb ran MiXCR on the multiplex PCR reads and lists one entry per CDR3 protein. The data hold about 10,000 distinct CDR3 sequences, with 25% to 30% observed a single time. The sample consisted of blood. All receptors derive from a human donor in good health. CDR3s include the opening cysteine and the closing phenylalanine or tryptophan. The D gene is left open where the match is weak. Not all rows give a size; the values are once, few, many and, for expanded clones, a class.

TRBV7-6,NA,TRBJ1-3,NA,CASSILGAGNTIYF,TGTGCCAGCAGCATCCTCGGGGCGGGAAACACCATATATTTT
TRBV12-3/TRBV12-4,few,TRBJ2-1,NA,CASGSLSPAEQFF,TGTGCCAGCGGTTCCCTGTCCCCCGCTGAGCAGTTCTTC
TRBV19,medium-sized,TRBJ2-1,NA,CASSTTGEQFF,TGTGCCAGTAGTACGACAGGTGAGCAGTTCTTC
TRBV28,NA,TRBJ1-1,TRBD1,CASSKRQGARTEAFF,TGTGCCAGCAGTAAACGACAGGGGGCGAGGACTGAAGCTTTCTTT
TRBV27,NA,TRBJ2-3,NA,CASSRGREVDTQYF,TGTGCCAGCTCCCGGGGACGAGAGGTCGATACGCAGTATTTT
TRBV10-2,few,TRBJ2-7,TRBD1,CATRQGNYEQYF,TGCGCCACCAGACAGGGAAATTACGAGCAGTACTTC
TRBV6-1,NA,TRBJ1-4,TRBD1,CAKTEGAGEKLFF,TGTGCCAAAACGGAGGGGGCGGGCGAAAAACTGTTTTTT
TRBV18,NA,TRBJ2-7,NA,CASLPPRATKRSYEQYF,TGTGCCAGCTTACCACCGCGTGCCACGAAGAGGTCCTACGAGCAGTACTTC
TRBV7-9,few,TRBJ2-2,NA,CASRWAADTGELFF,TGTGCCAGCAGATGGGCAGCCGACACCGGGGAGCTGTTTTTT
TRBV4-2,NA,TRBJ2-1,TRBD2,CASSQDILAVDEQFF,TGTGCCAGCAGCCAAGATATACTAGCGGTGGATGAGCAGTTCTTC
TRBV6-2/TRBV6-3,few,TRBJ2-7,NA,CASSYSREPYEQYF,TGTGCCAGCAGTTACTCCCGTGAACCATACGAGCAGTACTTC
TRBV5-4,medium-sized,TRBJ2-7,NA,CASSERVREDEQYF,TGTGCCAGCAGCGAACGCGTTCGGGAAGACGAGCAGTACTTC
TRBV20-1,NA,TRBJ2-2,NA,CSAFGGLAITGELFF,TGCAGTGCTTTCGGCGGGCTAGCGATAACCGGGGAGCTGTTTTTT
TRBV5-1,NA,TRBJ1-6,NA,CASSLGGIANSPLHF,TGCGCCAGCAGCTTGGGAGGGATTGCCAATTCACCCCTCCACTTT
TRBV6-2/TRBV6-3,few,TRBJ2-6,NA,CASSLGLTSGANVLTF,TGTGCCAGCAGTTTGGGGCTCACCTCTGGGGCCAACGTCCTGACTTTC
TRBV7-9,medium-sized,TRBJ2-2,TRBD2,CASSSIGRESGELFF,TGTGCCAGCAGCTCGATTGGGCGGGAGAGCGGGGAGCTGTTTTTT
TRBV28,NA,TRBJ1-1,NA,CATSSVMNTEAFF,TGTGCCACCTCGTCGGTCATGAACACTGAAGCTTTCTTT
TRBV5-1,few,TRBJ2-7,NA,CASSLVGGSYEQYF,TGCGCCAGCAGCTTGGTCGGCGGTTCCTACGAGCAGTACTTC
TRBV14,NA,TRBJ2-1,NA,CASSQGAGMEQFF,TGTGCCAGCAGCCAAGGCGCGGGAATGGAGCAGTTCTTC
TRBV12-3/TRBV12-4,NA,TRBJ1-5,TRBD1,CASTYGQGSGQPQHF,TGTGCCAGCACCTACGGACAGGGGTCGGGTCAGCCCCAGCATTTT
TRBV7-2,NA,TRBJ2-5,NA,CASSFSSGTQETQYF,TGTGCCAGCAGCTTTAGCTCGGGGACTCAAGAGACCCAGTACTTC
TRBV4-1,NA,TRBJ1-2,NA,CASSRDEYGYTF,TGCGCCAGCAGCCGCGATGAATATGGCTACACCTTC
TRBV19,few,TRBJ1-1,TRBD1,CASSTGTGAVAEAFF,TGTGCCAGTAGTACCGGGACAGGGGCCGTCGCTGAAGCTTTCTTT
TRBV6-5,medium-sized,TRBJ2-7,TRBD1,CASSYYGRGYEQYF,TGTGCCAGCAGTTACTATGGCAGGGGGTACGAGCAGTACTTC
TRBV24-1,NA,TRBJ2-1,TRBD1,CATSDNPGTGMVHEQFF,TGTGCCACCAGTGATAATCCCGGGACAGGGATGGTCCATGAGCAGTTCTTC
TRBV12-3/TRBV12-4,few,TRBJ1-5,NA,CASSLTGNQPQHF,TGTGCCAGCAGTTTGACAGGCAATCAGCCCCAGCATTTT
TRBV5-5,NA,TRBJ2-3,NA,CASSFDTADTQYF,TGTGCCAGCAGCTTCGACACAGCAGATACGCAGTATTTT
TRBV27,NA,TRBJ2-1,TRBD2,CASSLMLAGADEQFF,TGTGCCAGCAGTTTAATGTTAGCGGGAGCCGATGAGCAGTTCTTC
TRBV12-3/TRBV12-4,few,TRBJ2-3,TRBD1,CASSSPGTDTTDTQYF,TGTGCCAGCAGTTCCCCCGGGACAGACACCACAGATACGCAGTATTTT
TRBV6-5,medium-sized,TRBJ2-2,NA,CASSYSGTPGELFF,TGTGCCAGCAGTTACTCTGGCACCCCCGGGGAGCTGTTTTTT
TRBV28,NA,TRBJ1-5,TRBD1,CASRRQGLNQPQHF,TGTGCCAGCAGAAGACAGGGCCTGAATCAGCCCCAGCATTTT
TRBV28,NA,TRBJ2-7,NA,CASSPTVRLYRFTTYEQYF,TGTGCCAGCAGTCCCACCGTTAGACTTTACAGGTTTACCACCTACGAGCAGTACTTC
TRBV27,medium-sized,TRBJ2-3,TRBD1,CASSEGTGRSTDTQYF,TGTGCCAGCAGTGAAGGGACAGGAAGGAGCACAGATACGCAGTATTTT
TRBV11-2,NA,TRBJ2-5,TRBD2,CASSGTSGQETQYF,TGTGCCAGCAGCGGGACTAGCGGCCAAGAGACCCAGTACTTC
TRBV27,few,TRBJ1-5,TRBD1,CASSLRTGGNQPQHF,TGTGCCAGCAGTTTACGGACAGGGGGCAATCAGCCCCAGCATTTT
TRBV4-1,few,TRBJ2-7,NA,CASSHPGLTGYEQYF,TGCGCCAGCAGCCATCCGGGACTGACAGGTTACGAGCAGTACTTC
TRBV30,medium-sized,TRBJ1-4,NA,CAVTSRVREKLFF,TGTGCTGTAACCTCCAGGGTGCGGGAAAAACTGTTTTTT
TRBV7-6,medium-sized,TRBJ2-7,NA,CASSLISDPYEQYF,TGTGCCAGCAGCTTAATCTCCGACCCCTACGAGCAGTACTTC
TRBV7-9,medium-sized,TRBJ1-6,NA,CASSLARENSPLHF,TGTGCCAGCAGCTTAGCCAGGGAAAATTCACCCCTCCACTTT
TRBV11-2,NA,TRBJ1-2,NA,CASSPPLGVGYGYTF,TGTGCCAGCAGCCCACCCCTCGGGGTTGGCTATGGCTACACCTTC
TRBV12-3/TRBV12-4,medium-sized,TRBJ1-2,NA,CASSPQGNYGYTF,TGTGCCAGCAGTCCCCAGGGAAACTATGGCTACACCTTC
TRBV24-1,NA,TRBJ2-1,NA,CATSDLWGNEQFF,TGTGCCACCAGTGATTTGTGGGGCAATGAGCAGTTCTTC
TRBV28,few,TRBJ2-1,TRBD2,CASSEAGVAEQFF,TGTGCCAGCAGTGAGGCGGGAGTGGCTGAGCAGTTCTTC
TRBV19,NA,TRBJ2-3,NA,CASSIAGGTDTQYF,TGTGCCAGTAGTATAGCGGGAGGCACAGATACGCAGTATTTT
TRBV20-1,few,TRBJ2-7,NA,CSARPIGFLYTYEQYF,TGCAGTGCTAGACCCATTGGCTTCCTTTATACTTACGAGCAGTACTTC
TRBV7-3,NA,TRBJ2-1,NA,CASSFGRDEQFF,TGTGCCAGCAGCTTCGGTCGGGATGAGCAGTTCTTC
TRBV28,once,TRBJ2-1,NA,CASSFWGTPLSYNEQFF,TGTGCCAGCAGTTTCTGGGGGACGCCCCTTTCCTACAATGAGCAGTTCTTC
TRBV5-5,few,TRBJ2-3,NA,CASSQTTVSSTDTQYF,TGTGCCAGCAGCCAAACTACAGTTTCTAGCACAGATACGCAGTATTTT
TRBV19,few,TRBJ2-2,TRBD2,CASQEGLGQSLAGATGELFF,TGTGCCAGTCAAGAGGGCCTGGGACAGAGCCTAGCGGGGGCCACCGGGGAGCTGTTTTTT
TRBV6-1,few,TRBJ2-2,NA,CASSGLPANTGELFF,TGTGCCAGCAGTGGGCTCCCCGCGAACACCGGGGAGCTGTTTTTT
TRBV27,medium-sized,TRBJ1-1,NA,CASSYPGGTEAFF,TGTGCCAGCAGTTACCCAGGCGGCACTGAAGCTTTCTTT
TRBV10-1,few,TRBJ2-1,NA,CATSNGGSYNEQFF,TGCGCCACCTCCAACGGCGGTTCCTACAATGAGCAGTTCTTC
TRBV15,NA,TRBJ2-1,TRBD2,CATSRELAGEQFF,TGTGCCACCAGCAGAGAACTAGCGGGAGAGCAGTTCTTC
TRBV5-4,medium-sized,TRBJ1-3,NA,CASSLMGASGNTIYF,TGTGCCAGCAGCTTGATGGGGGCGTCTGGAAACACCATATATTTT
TRBV19,medium-sized,TRBJ2-7,NA,CASSPGHPYEQYF,TGTGCCAGTAGTCCCGGACACCCCTACGAGCAGTACTTC
TRBV19,medium-sized,TRBJ1-1,NA,CASSPGANGMNTEAFF,TGTGCCAGTAGCCCAGGGGCGAATGGCATGAACACTGAAGCTTTCTTT
TRBV20-1,NA,TRBJ1-2,NA,CSAIKDGYTF,TGCAGTGCTATTAAAGATGGCTACACCTTC
TRBV11-2,NA,TRBJ1-1,NA,CASSFDTEAFF,TGTGCCAGCAGCTTCGACACTGAAGCTTTCTTT